The present T cell receptor (beta chain) was sequenced within a study of cytomegalovirus exposure and HLA in healthy donors. This PCR relied on a set of 60 Vbeta primers and 13 Jbeta primers. Assay used: immunoSEQ multiplex PCR; TCRdb lists only in-frame clones, some missing. The table shows roughly 120,000 clones, with roughly two thirds occurring only once. The CDR3 loop spans 20 amino acids. J gave up 0 bases and V 6 bases, and 13 bases lay outside the gene matches. CDR1 is KGHSH, CDR2 LQKENI, per germline. Of note for this clone: Antigen specificity is unknown.

General study results and limits: With high specificity and sensitivity, the classifier reportedly diagnosed cytomegalovirus status.

The receptor was derived from a man aged 25-45 years in good health and CMV-seropositive. The chain couples TRBV18 to TRBJ2-6; 11 bases are shared with TRBD1. Input material: PBMCs. CDR3 nucleotide sequence: TGTGCCAGCTCCGCTCCCCTCGGACAGGGGGCGGGCTCTGGGGCCAACGTCCTGACTTTC. Protein sequence: CASSAPLGQGAGSGANVLTF.